A selection of T cell receptor beta chains follows, all from one sample in a study of Graves' ophthalmopathy and Graves' hyperthyroidism. TCRdb reanalysed the multiplex PCR reads using MiXCR and keeps one entry per CDR3 protein. The sample shows about 640,000 distinct CDR3 sequences, about 38% of them seen only once. Sequencing used peripheral blood. The origin of the receptors is an adult man with Graves' ophthalmopathy. CDR3s include the opening cysteine and the closing phenylalanine or tryptophan. D genes are given only for firm matches. Rows give clone size only sometimes, using once, few, many, or a class for an expanded clone.

v_call,d_call,clone_size,j_call,cdr3_aa,cdr3_nt
TRBV7-8,NA,many,TRBJ1-3,CASSFRPGYREYSGNTIYF,TGTGCCAGCAGCTTTCGCCCTGGTTACAGGGAGTACTCTGGAAACACCATATATTTT
TRBV11-2,NA,NA,TRBJ1-2,CASSHPRGNYGYTF,TGTGCCAGCAGCCACCCTAGGGGAAACTATGGCTACACCTTC
TRBV5-1,NA,many,TRBJ2-5,CASSLFGEETQYF,TGCGCCAGCAGCTTGTTCGGGGAAGAGACCCAGTACTTC
TRBV5-1,TRBD1,NA,TRBJ1-6,CASSLEGQASEGTLHF,TGCGCCAGCAGCTTGGAGGGACAGGCGTCTGAGGGGACCCTCCACTTT
TRBV15,NA,many,TRBJ1-4,CATSRDTGTNEKLFF,TGTGCCACCAGCAGAGATACAGGGACTAATGAAAAACTGTTTTTT
TRBV12-3/TRBV12-4,NA,many,TRBJ1-5,CASSSQGGGQPQHF,TGTGCCAGCAGTTCACAGGGAGGTGGTCAGCCCCAGCATTTT
TRBV19,TRBD1,many,TRBJ1-1,CASSVDRQRTEAFF,TGTGCCAGTAGTGTGGACAGGCAACGGACTGAAGCTTTCTTT
TRBV19,NA,few,TRBJ1-5,CASAQAKGNQPQHF,TGTGCCAGCGCACAGGCCAAGGGTAATCAGCCCCAGCATTTT
TRBV10-3,TRBD1,NA,TRBJ1-3,CAGSPGGPLDGNTIYF,TGTGCCGGGAGTCCAGGGGGCCCTTTGGACGGAAACACCATATATTTT
TRBV7-6,NA,many,TRBJ1-1,CASSSGTGGVTEAFF,TGTGCCAGCAGCTCCGGCACGGGGGGCGTCACTGAAGCTTTCTTT
TRBV3-1,NA,NA,TRBJ2-7,CASSQDTGRLEQYF,TGTGCCAGCAGCCAAGACACAGGGAGGCTCGAGCAGTACTTC
TRBV15,NA,NA,TRBJ1-2,CATSSYGHANYGYTF,TGTGCCACCAGCAGTTACGGGCACGCTAACTATGGCTACACCTTC
TRBV19,TRBD2,NA,TRBJ2-5,CASSVRDYPGLSQYF,TGTGCCAGTAGTGTCCGGGACTACCCCGGATTGTCCCAGTACTTC
TRBV2,NA,NA,TRBJ1-1,CAISPSSLGAEALF,TGTGCCATCAGCCCATCCTCCCTGGGGGCTGAAGCTCTCTTT
TRBV2,TRBD1,many,TRBJ1-6,CASTPWTGNSPLHF,TGTGCCAGCACCCCCTGGACAGGCAATTCACCCCTCCACTTT
TRBV19,TRBD1,NA,TRBJ2-7,CARCGTGAYEQYF,TGTGCCAGGTGCGGGACAGGGGCTTACGAGCAGTACTTC
TRBV9,TRBD1,few,TRBJ1-2,CASSPGQARNYGYTF,TGTGCCAGCAGCCCCGGACAGGCACGAAACTATGGCTACACCTTC
TRBV5-1,NA,few,TRBJ1-1,CASKPTGSPEAFF,TGCGCCAGCAAGCCAACCGGGAGTCCCGAAGCTTTCTTT
TRBV5-6,NA,once,TRBJ1-2,CASSLFEENYGYTF,TGTGCCAGCAGCCTCTTCGAGGAGAACTATGGCTACACCTTC
TRBV28,TRBD1,NA,TRBJ2-7,CASTLQGYEQYF,TGTGCCAGCACCCTACAGGGGTACGAGCAGTACTTC
TRBV7-9,TRBD2,many,TRBJ2-7,CASSAGVEQYF,TGTGCCAGCAGCGCGGGAGTCGAGCAGTACTTC
TRBV29-1,TRBD2,once,TRBJ2-7,CSVAQGAGGSSEQYF,TGCAGCGTTGCTCAGGGAGCGGGAGGGTCGAGCGAGCAGTACTTC
TRBV5-6,TRBD1,NA,TRBJ1-5,CASSRGTGRYQPQHF,TGTGCCAGCAGCCGCGGGACAGGTCGTTATCAGCCCCAGCATTTT
TRBV24-1,TRBD2,few,TRBJ2-7,CATRRVTSPESYEQYF,TGTGCCACCCGCCGGGTGACTAGCCCGGAAAGCTACGAGCAGTACTTC
TRBV30,NA,NA,TRBJ2-5,CACSDQETQYF,TGTGCCTGTAGCGACCAAGAGACCCAGTACTTC
TRBV29-1,NA,NA,TRBJ2-5,CSFGLNQETQYF,TGCAGCTTCGGACTCAACCAAGAGACCCAGTACTTC
TRBV3-1,NA,NA,TRBJ1-4,CATKDGPNEKLFF,TGTGCCACCAAGGACGGCCCTAATGAAAAACTGTTTTTT
TRBV2,TRBD1,once,TRBJ1-3,CASSVGDSVGNTIYF,TGTGCCAGCAGCGTTGGGGACAGCGTTGGAAACACCATATATTTT
TRBV6-1,NA,NA,TRBJ1-2,CASRQGTASNYGYTF,TGTGCCAGCAGACAAGGAACGGCTTCTAACTATGGCTACACCTTC
TRBV6-2/TRBV6-3,NA,NA,TRBJ2-7,CASSTGVPYEQYF,TGTGCCAGCAGTACGGGGGTCCCCTACGAGCAGTACTTC
TRBV9,TRBD1,NA,TRBJ1-6,CASSADRGNSPLHF,TGTGCCAGCAGCGCGGACAGGGGTAATTCACCCCTCCACTTT
TRBV2,TRBD1,few,TRBJ1-1,CASSYSRGRGTEAFF,TGTGCCAGCAGTTACTCAAGGGGGCGCGGCACTGAAGCTTTCTTT
TRBV6-6,NA,many,TRBJ1-3,CASSYWGVITGNTIYF,TGTGCCAGCAGTTACTGGGGGGTCATAACTGGAAACACCATATATTTT
TRBV28,TRBD1,many,TRBJ1-5,CASKGAGQPQHF,TGTGCCAGCAAGGGGGCGGGTCAGCCCCAGCATTTT
TRBV2,NA,once,TRBJ2-7,CASRDTYNEQYF,TGTGCCAGCAGGGACACATACAATGAGCAGTACTTC
TRBV12-3/TRBV12-4,NA,many,TRBJ2-6,CASRRGGRGGIPSGANVLTF,TGTGCCAGCAGGCGAGGTGGACGAGGAGGGATCCCCTCTGGGGCCAACGTCCTGACTTTC
TRBV5-1,TRBD1,many,TRBJ2-7,CASRRTGTYEQYF,TGCGCCAGCAGGAGGACAGGAACCTACGAGCAGTACTTC
TRBV7-8,NA,NA,TRBJ1-1,CASSRGEGEAFF,TGTGCCAGCAGCCGGGGCGAGGGTGAAGCTTTCTTT
TRBV4-1,NA,few,TRBJ2-7,CASSHPQGTYEQYF,TGCGCCAGCAGCCATCCTCAGGGGACCTACGAGCAGTACTTC
TRBV20-1,TRBD2,NA,TRBJ2-5,CSARSPTGTRGGSMETQYF,TGCAGTGCTAGAAGCCCAACCGGGACTAGAGGGGGGTCTATGGAGACCCAGTACTTC
TRBV13,NA,NA,TRBJ1-1,CASSLGHRGNTEAFF,TGTGCCAGCAGCTTAGGCCACCGGGGGAACACTGAAGCTTTCTTT
TRBV19,NA,NA,TRBJ1-2,CASSMGGDWGKYGYTF,TGTGCCAGTAGTATGGGGGGGGACTGGGGTAAATATGGCTACACCTTC
TRBV7-9,NA,many,TRBJ1-4,CASSRTEKLFF,TGTGCCAGCAGCCGGACGGAAAAACTGTTTTTT